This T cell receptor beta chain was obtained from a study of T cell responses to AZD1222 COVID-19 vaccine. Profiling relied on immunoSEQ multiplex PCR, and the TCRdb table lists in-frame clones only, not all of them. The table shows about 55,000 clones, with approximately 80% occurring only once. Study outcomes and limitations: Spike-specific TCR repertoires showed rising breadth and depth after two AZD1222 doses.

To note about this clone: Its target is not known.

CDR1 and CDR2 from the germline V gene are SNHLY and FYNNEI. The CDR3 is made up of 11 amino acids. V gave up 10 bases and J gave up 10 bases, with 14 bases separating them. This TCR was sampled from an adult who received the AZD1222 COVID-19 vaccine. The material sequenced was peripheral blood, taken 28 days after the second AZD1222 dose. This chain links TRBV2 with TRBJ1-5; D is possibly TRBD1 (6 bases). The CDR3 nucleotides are TGTGCCAACGGGGGTGGGGGCCCCCAGCATTTT. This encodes CANGGGGPQHF.